This T cell receptor (beta chain) originates from a study of circulating CD8 cells and anti-PD-1 response in melanoma. Four subsets defined by PD-1 and/or TIGIT were sorted from live CD3+CD8+TCRalphabeta+ cells. Regarding the study as a whole: A small cohort with few responders supplied the baseline and M1 comparisons.

Using 15 ng of total RNA, TCR libraries were made with the QIAseq Immune Repertoire TCR panel. Via MiXCR, TCRdb re-called the reads, giving one row per CDR3 protein. The table includes around 1,200 distinct CDR3 sequences, about 7.3% detected once. V lost 3 bases to trimming and J lost 5 bases, with 14 bases between them. Germline V gene sequence: CDR1 LNHDA, CDR2 SQIVND (reference sequence). CDR3 size: 15 residues. By sample fraction, this clonotype is medium-sized. The target antigen is unknown. The chain carries TRBV19 and TRBJ2-1, with D maybe TRBD1 (5 bases). Sequenced material: CD8+ T cells from PBMCs, taken at baseline or after one month of anti-PD-1 therapy (not recorded which). The receptor was isolated from a human donor with melanoma. CDR3 sequence (DNA): TGTGCCAGTAGTATCTCCCAGGGTTTGGACAATGAGCAGTTCTTC. Translating it yields CASSISQGLDNEQFF. The whole variable domain, remainder taken from reference TRBV19 and TRBJ2-1, is DGGITQSPKYLFRKEGQNVTLSCEQNLNHDAMYWYRQDPGQGLRLIYYSQIVNDFQKGDIAEGYSVSREKKESFPLTVTSAQKNPTAFYLCASSISQGLDNEQFFGPGTRLTVL.